What follows describes a single T cell receptor beta chain. Germline values: CDR1 SGHNT, CDR2 YYREEE (reference sequence). The J segment lost 5 bases and the V segment lost 4 bases, leaving 8 bases of the junction unmatched. The CDR3 has 15 residues. The data originate from a study of blood T cell repertoires in COVID-19. Whole-study context: Sites in the United States, Italy and Spain provided acute and convalescent COVID-19 samples. PBMCs, B-cell-depleted T cells, or T cells were the source of the cDNA or gDNA that made up the material.

The authors' processing: By means of reference gene primer amplification, nucleated cell counts were estimated. Some clones are missing from TCRdb's copy, which holds only in-frame ones; the method was immunoSEQ multiplex PCR. V, J and clone size derive from that table, while D and trimming were established from the DNA sequence. Here the sample spans about 240,000 clones, roughly 83% being singletons. The TCR originated in an elderly woman with acute or convalescent COVID-19. Sequences were obtained from peripheral blood. This chain uses TRBV5-4 with TRBJ1-3, with 8 positions matching TRBD1. The CDR3 nucleotides read TGTGCCAGCAGCCAGAACCAGGGGGCGCGAAACACCATATATTTT. It codes for CASSQNQGARNTIYF.